The TCR beta chain described here comes from a study of vaccination and CD4 T cells after COVID-19. Cultured CD4+ T cell DNA was sequenced using the Oncomine TCR Beta short-read assay. TCRdb reprocessed the PCR reads with MiXCR, giving one entry per CDR3 protein. The sample contains 16,000 or so distinct CDR3 sequences, roughly 50% of which appear only once. As to treatment: 10-day PBMC culture with coronavirus spike peptide pools or control peptides (ViraFEST assay). Points on this clonotype: The antigen is not known.

Germline lookup yields CDR1 MDHEN and CDR2 SYDVKM. This CDR3 has 18 residues. After removal of 3 bases from V and 7 bases from J, the junction contained 13 bases not matched to a gene. This chain uses TRBV28 with TRBJ1-6, with 9 bases identical to TRBD1. Sequencing used CD4+ T cells from blood, cultured in vitro. This TCR came from a human donor who had recovered from COVID-19. This CDR3 is CASSFRLQGARWNSPLHF. The CDR3 nucleotides read TGTGCCAGCAGTTTCCGATTACAGGGGGCTCGGTGGAATTCACCCCTCCACTTT. Drawing the rest from reference TRBV28 and TRBJ1-6, the complete variable domain is DVKVTQSSRYLVKRTGEKVFLECVQDMDHENMFWYRQDPGLGLRLIYFSYDVKMKEKGDIPEGYSVSREKKERFSLILESASTNQTSMYLCASSFRLQGARWNSPLHFGNGTRLTVT.